The sequence of this T cell receptor beta chain was determined in a study of blood T cell repertoires in COVID-19. Study overall: PBMCs, B-cell-depleted T cells, or T cells provided the cDNA or gDNA that made up the material.

V was trimmed by 4 bases and J by 0 bases, leaving 14 bases between them. CDR1 is SGHRS and CDR2 is YFSETQ in the germline V gene. CDR3 length: 16 residues. In the original workflow: Reference gene primer amplification yielded estimated nucleated cell counts. Sequencing used immunoSEQ multiplex PCR; TCRdb keeps in-frame clones, though not all of them. V, J and clone size are taken as reported in that table, and D and trimming were inferred from the DNA itself. The sample consists of 130,000 to 150,000 clones, about 80% of them appearing once. The V and J genes are TRBV5-1 and TRBJ1-3, with D maybe TRBD1 (6 bases). Sequencing was performed on peripheral blood. This clonotype was obtained from a man aged 60-69 years with acute or convalescent COVID-19. In DNA, the CDR3 is TGCGCCAGCAGCGCGGGAGTGGACAGCTCTGGAAACACCATATATTTT. It codes for CASSAGVDSSGNTIYF.